This entry lists 18 T cell receptor beta chains sequenced from one sample in a study of shared T cell receptors in the human thymus. Clones were sequenced by immunoSEQ multiplex PCR, and TCRdb holds only the in-frame ones, with some missing. The sample carries some 760,000 clones, approximately 83% recorded once. These data were likewise used in another study, on human thymus T cells.

Sequenced material: thymocytes. The receptors derive from a girl in the first two years of life with a congenital heart defect.

The chain links TRBV20-1 to TRBJ1-3; perhaps TRBD1 as D (6 bases). Per the germline V gene, CDR1 is DFQATT and CDR2 is SNEGSKA (reference sequence). The ends were cut back, 4 bases at V and 7 bases at J, with 8 bases in the middle. The CDR3 runs 11 residues. CDR3 DNA sequence: TGCAGTGCTAACCAGGGGAACACCATATATTTT. It is translated as CSANQGNTIYF.

A few counts support this clone. The chain joins TRBV5-6 to TRBJ2-5; TRBD2 matches at 7 bases. V gave up 4 bases and J gave up 4 bases; unmatched junction bases: 16. Germline lookup yields CDR1 SGHDT and CDR2 YYEEEE. This CDR3 spans 17 amino acids. CDR3 in DNA: TGTGCCAGCAGCAAACCGGCGCGGGGGAAGTCGCGAGAGACCCAGTACTTC. Translating gives CASSKPARGKSRETQYF.

The V gene is TRBV5-6, the J gene TRBJ2-6; D gene ambiguous. V shed 3 bases and J shed 2 bases, with 9 bases lying between them. The germline gives CDR1 SGHDT, CDR2 YYEEEE. CDR3 length: 15 amino acids. CDR3 nucleotides: TGTGCCAGCAGCTCGGAGAGGCCTGGGGCCAACGTCCTGACTTTC. Protein: CASSSERPGANVLTF.

The V and J genes are TRBV28 and TRBJ2-7; 10 nucleotides match TRBD2. With V trimmed by 5 bases and J by 0 bases, 4 bases remained unmatched. This CDR3 is 15 amino acids long. The germline V gene has CDR1 MDHEN and CDR2 SYDVKM. CDR3: CASSELAGVSYEQYF. The CDR3 bases are TGTGCCAGCAGTGAGCTAGCGGGGGTCTCCTACGAGCAGTACTTC.

The chain combines TRBV9 with TRBJ1-2; TRBD1 matches at 7 bases. V trimming: 4 bases; J trimming: 0 bases; junction bases outside the gene matches: 6. The CDR3 is 15 residues long. The germline CDR1 and CDR2 sequences are SGDLS and YYNGEE. CDR3 DNA sequence: TGTGCCAGCAGCTCGACAGGGAGGACTAACTATGGCTACACCTTC. Translated, it gives CASSSTGRTNYGYTF.

This clone was seen just once. The rearrangement joins TRBV28 to TRBJ1-3; weak D call: TRBD1 (6 bases). Germline V gives CDR1 MDHEN, CDR2 SYDVKM. The CDR3 spans 17 residues. The germline V and J ends were trimmed by 4 bases and 4 bases, with 20 bases remaining between them. The DNA for the CDR3 is TGTGCCAGCAGTTCGGAAGGACAGTTACGGGCAGGAAACACCATATATTTT. It yields the protein CASSSEGQLRAGNTIYF.

This clone was seen a single time. The chain couples TRBV12-5 to TRBJ1-2; a possible D gene is TRBD1 (5 bases). The CDR3 has 12 amino acids. V lost 4 bases, J lost 11 bases, and 14 bases lay in between. Germline CDR1 reads LGHNT; CDR2 reads FRNRAP. In DNA form, the CDR3 reads TGTGCTAGTGGTTATTGGGGTGGGGGGTACACCTTC. Translation: CASGYWGGGYTF.

This sequence joins TRBV6-1 and TRBJ1-1; TRBD1 matches 7 bases. Trimming took 7 bases from V and 4 from J; bases not matched to a gene: 12. The CDR3 length is 15 residues. Germline loops: CDR1 MNHNS, CDR2 SASEGT. The CDR3 region has the DNA TGTGCCAGCAAGCTGGGACAGAGGATAGCCACTGAAGCTTTCTTT. The encoded protein is CASKLGQRIATEAFF.

V gene TRBV4-2 combines with J gene TRBJ1-1; D might be TRBD1 (5 bases). The germline V gene has CDR1 LGHNA and CDR2 YNFKEQ. The CDR3 contains 12 residues. V shed 0 bases and J shed 11 bases, with 10 bases lying between them. CDR3 sequence reads: CASSQDGHRAFF. The CDR3 nucleotides read TGTGCCAGCAGCCAAGACGGACATAGGGCTTTCTTT.

This clone was detected only once. The rearrangement links TRBV28 to TRBJ1-6; 11 bases are a match to TRBD1. Germline loops: CDR1 MDHEN, CDR2 SYDVKM. The CDR3 runs 17 residues. With V trimmed by 5 bases and J by 9 bases, 12 bases remained unmatched. The CDR3, as DNA: TGTGCCAGCAGTCGCAGGACAGGGGGCAGCGGTGGTTCACCCCTCCACTTT. Protein: CASSRRTGGSGGSPLHF.

As to this clone: Other DNA sequences of this sample code for an identical CDR3. The gene calls are TRBV18 and TRBJ1-5, with D unresolved. V was shortened by 2 bases and J by 3 bases, with 8 bases between the two germline ends. Germline V gives CDR1 KGHSH, CDR2 LQKENI. The length of the CDR3 is 14 residues. The CDR3 is CASSPTGINQPQHF. The CDR3 DNA reads TGTGCCAGCTCACCAACCGGGATCAATCAGCCCCAGCATTTT.

The chain links TRBV5-1 to TRBJ1-3; D remains ambiguous. Germline V gives CDR1 SGHRS, CDR2 YFSETQ. This CDR3 contains 19 residues. V lost 0 bases to trimming and J lost 1 base, with 20 bases between them. CDR3 bases: TGCGCCAGCAGCTTGGGCGGTAGACCAGTCAGCTCTTCTGGAAACACCATATATTTT. Translated, it gives CASSLGGRPVSSSGNTIYF.

The chain recombines TRBV5-1 with TRBJ2-7; D is possibly TRBD2 (5 bases). The CDR3 has 14 residues. V lost 2 bases and J lost 3, with 12 bases in between. Germline values: CDR1 SGHRS, CDR2 YFSETQ. The CDR3 sequence is CASSLGLFIYEQYF. The CDR3 DNA reads TGCGCCAGCAGCTTAGGACTGTTCATCTACGAGCAGTACTTC.

This clone has a handful of counts. The rearrangement uses TRBV7-9 and TRBJ1-2; 9 bases line up with TRBD1. The V gene end was trimmed by 5 bases and the J gene end by 7 bases; junction bases not matched to a gene: 5. The CDR3 sequence is 13 residues long. Germline values: CDR1 SEHNR, CDR2 FQNEAQ (reference sequence). This CDR3 is CASSRRQGGGYTF. The CDR3 nucleotides read TGTGCCAGCAGCCGGCGACAGGGGGGTGGCTACACCTTC. Drawing the rest from reference TRBV7-9 and TRBJ1-2, the complete variable domain is DTGVSQNPRHKITKRGQNVTFRCDPISEHNRLYWYRQTLGQGPEFLTYFQNEAQLEKSRLLSDRFSAERPKGSFSTLEIQRTEQGDSAMYLCASSRRQGGGYTFGSGTRLTVV.

The rearrangement uses TRBV2 and TRBJ2-5; TRBD2 matches at 10 bases. V was clipped by 4 bases and J by 4 bases; unmatched bases: 3. Germline V lookup: CDR1 SNHLY, CDR2 FYNNEI. The CDR3 is made up of 14 amino acids. For the CDR3, the DNA is TGTGCCAGCAGTGGAGCGGGGGGGCCAGAGACCCAGTACTTC. It codes for CASSGAGGPETQYF.

The gene calls are TRBV5-1 and TRBJ1-3; D is uncertain. Germline assignment: CDR1 SGHRS and CDR2 YFSETQ. V dropped 7 bases and J dropped 0 bases, with 11 bases sitting between them. This CDR3 has 14 amino acids. CDR3 DNA sequence: TGCGCCAGCCAAGCTGCAAGCTCTGGAAACACCATATATTTT. Its translation: CASQAASSGNTIYF.

The V gene is TRBV4-1, the J gene TRBJ1-5, with a tentative D call TRBD1 (6 bases). The germline V gene encodes CDR1 MGHRA and CDR2 YSYEKL. V was clipped by 1 base and J by 3 bases, with 13 bases between them. This CDR3 comprises 16 residues. DNA of the CDR3: TGCGCCAGCAGCCAAGCCGGGACACCAATCAATCAGCCCCAGCATTTT. Protein product: CASSQAGTPINQPQHF.

The V call is TRBV4-3, the J call TRBJ2-7, with 11 bases matching TRBD2. The CDR3 spans 21 residues. Germline V gene lookup returns CDR1 LGHNA and CDR2 YSLEER. J was trimmed by 6 bases and V by 3 bases; bases with no gene match: 25. CDR3 DNA: TGCGCCAGCAGCCAGATCGGGCCGCAACTAGCGGGGGCCGATTTCGGCGGCGAGCAGTACTTC. As protein: CASSQIGPQLAGADFGGEQYF.